These T cell receptor beta chains were read from a single sample in a study of shared clonotypes between healthy human individuals. The method was immunoSEQ multiplex PCR; TCRdb's version includes in-frame clones alone and lacks a portion of them. The sample yields about 710,000 clones, about two thirds seen once. Sequenced: memory CD4+ T cells sorted from blood. The source is a woman in her twenties or thirties in good health. Both conserved end residues are part of each CDR3. Each record gives: J gene, clone size, D gene, V gene, CDR3 protein, CDR3 DNA. D genes are given only for firm matches. Part of the rows lack a size; the others show once, few, many or a class for expanded clones.

J gene: TRBJ1-4; clone size: .; D gene: TRBD1; V gene: TRBV6-5; CDR3 protein: CASSYNRGPNEKLFF; CDR3 DNA: TGTGCCAGCAGTTACAACAGGGGGCCTAATGAAAAACTGTTTTTT
J gene: TRBJ2-7; clone size: .; D gene: .; V gene: TRBV5-1; CDR3 protein: CASSSQSSYEQYF; CDR3 DNA: TGCGCCAGCAGCTCCCAGTCTTCCTACGAGCAGTACTTC
J gene: TRBJ2-7; clone size: .; D gene: .; V gene: TRBV28; CDR3 protein: CASSPGGLATDEQYF; CDR3 DNA: TGTGCCAGCAGTCCAGGGGGGCTAGCTACGGACGAGCAGTACTTC
J gene: TRBJ1-1; clone size: .; D gene: .; V gene: TRBV7-8; CDR3 protein: CASSLRDRLNTEAFF; CDR3 DNA: TGTGCCAGCAGCTTACGAGACAGGTTGAACACTGAAGCTTTCTTT
J gene: TRBJ2-3; clone size: .; D gene: .; V gene: TRBV18; CDR3 protein: CASSAGFTDTQYF; CDR3 DNA: TGTGCCAGCTCAGCGGGATTCACAGATACGCAGTATTTT
J gene: TRBJ2-7; clone size: once; D gene: .; V gene: TRBV27; CDR3 protein: CASSSAPTRSWAYEQYF; CDR3 DNA: TGTGCCAGCAGTTCTGCCCCTACTAGAAGTTGGGCCTACGAGCAGTACTTC
J gene: TRBJ2-7; clone size: many; D gene: TRBD1; V gene: TRBV18; CDR3 protein: CASSPQDRGEQYF; CDR3 DNA: TGTGCCAGCTCACCCCAGGACAGGGGCGAGCAGTACTTC
J gene: TRBJ2-2; clone size: once; D gene: TRBD2; V gene: TRBV18; CDR3 protein: CASSPPGLAGGLNTGELFF; CDR3 DNA: TGTGCCAGCTCACCACCCGGACTAGCGGGAGGTCTGAACACCGGGGAGCTGTTTTTT
J gene: TRBJ2-1; clone size: .; D gene: TRBD2; V gene: TRBV2; CDR3 protein: CASSIAGTSYNEQFF; CDR3 DNA: TGTGCCAGCAGTATAGCGGGAACCTCCTACAATGAGCAGTTCTTC
J gene: TRBJ1-2; clone size: .; D gene: .; V gene: TRBV5-1; CDR3 protein: CASSLGGQSYGYTF; CDR3 DNA: TGCGCCAGCAGCTTGGGAGGGCAGAGTTATGGCTACACCTTC
J gene: TRBJ2-1; clone size: many; D gene: .; V gene: TRBV28; CDR3 protein: CASSLASGGSYNEQFF; CDR3 DNA: TGTGCCAGCAGTTTGGCGTCGGGTGGTTCCTACAATGAGCAGTTCTTC
J gene: TRBJ2-7; clone size: many; D gene: TRBD2; V gene: TRBV15; CDR3 protein: CATSRAGRSSYEQYF; CDR3 DNA: TGTGCCACCAGCAGAGCCGGGAGGTCCTCCTACGAGCAGTACTTC
J gene: TRBJ2-3; clone size: .; D gene: .; V gene: TRBV10-3; CDR3 protein: CAISDPSDTQYF; CDR3 DNA: TGTGCCATCAGTGACCCCTCCGATACGCAGTATTTT
J gene: TRBJ2-1; clone size: .; D gene: TRBD1; V gene: TRBV11-3; CDR3 protein: CASSSGTGYNEQFF; CDR3 DNA: TGTGCCAGCAGCTCAGGGACAGGTTACAATGAGCAGTTCTTC
J gene: TRBJ1-1; clone size: .; D gene: TRBD1; V gene: TRBV7-9; CDR3 protein: CASSSTGGRTEAFF; CDR3 DNA: TGTGCCAGCAGCTCCACAGGGGGCAGGACTGAAGCTTTCTTT
J gene: TRBJ2-2; clone size: .; D gene: .; V gene: TRBV28; CDR3 protein: CASSEPPSSTSGELFF; CDR3 DNA: TGTGCCAGCAGTGAGCCGCCCTCGTCCACCAGCGGGGAGCTGTTTTTT
J gene: TRBJ2-7; clone size: .; D gene: TRBD1; V gene: TRBV28; CDR3 protein: CASSINRGFSEQYF; CDR3 DNA: TGTGCCAGCAGTATAAACAGGGGTTTTTCCGAGCAGTACTTC
J gene: TRBJ2-3; clone size: .; D gene: .; V gene: TRBV7-9; CDR3 protein: CASSFSGSTDTQYF; CDR3 DNA: TGTGCCAGCAGCTTCTCAGGGAGCACAGATACGCAGTATTTT
J gene: TRBJ1-1; clone size: .; D gene: .; V gene: TRBV6-6; CDR3 protein: CASSYEPGRRTEAFF; CDR3 DNA: TGTGCCAGCAGCTACGAACCCGGGCGACGAACTGAAGCTTTCTTT
J gene: TRBJ1-3; clone size: .; D gene: TRBD1; V gene: TRBV6-1; CDR3 protein: CASTAQGARGNTIYF; CDR3 DNA: TGTGCCAGCACCGCACAGGGGGCGCGTGGAAACACCATATATTTT
J gene: TRBJ2-1; clone size: .; D gene: .; V gene: TRBV6-7; CDR3 protein: CASTLPHEQFF; CDR3 DNA: TGTGCCAGCACCCTGCCCCATGAGCAGTTCTTC
J gene: TRBJ1-1; clone size: .; D gene: .; V gene: TRBV29-1; CDR3 protein: CSVEGGVDEAFF; CDR3 DNA: TGCAGCGTAGAGGGAGGGGTGGATGAAGCTTTCTTT
J gene: TRBJ1-1; clone size: .; D gene: .; V gene: TRBV14; CDR3 protein: CASSQRRGSLPTTEAFF; CDR3 DNA: TGTGCCAGCAGCCAAAGGCGGGGTTCCCTACCAACGACTGAAGCTTTCTTT
J gene: TRBJ2-2; clone size: .; D gene: .; V gene: TRBV6-4; CDR3 protein: CASSPIAERNTGELFF; CDR3 DNA: TGTGCCAGCAGTCCAATAGCGGAAAGAAACACCGGGGAGCTGTTTTTT
J gene: TRBJ2-2; clone size: .; D gene: .; V gene: TRBV5-1; CDR3 protein: CASSGPIADTGELFF; CDR3 DNA: TGCGCCAGCAGCGGCCCCATAGCGGATACCGGGGAGCTGTTTTTT
J gene: TRBJ1-5; clone size: .; D gene: TRBD1; V gene: TRBV7-2; CDR3 protein: CASSPTRDRGSQPQHF; CDR3 DNA: TGTGCCAGCAGCCCCACCAGGGACAGGGGGTCCCAGCCCCAGCATTTT
J gene: TRBJ2-1; clone size: .; D gene: TRBD2; V gene: TRBV5-4; CDR3 protein: CASSLGLANYNEQFF; CDR3 DNA: TGTGCCAGCAGCTTGGGACTAGCGAACTACAATGAGCAGTTCTTC